The 14 T cell receptor beta chains presented below share a single source sample, sequenced in a study of cytomegalovirus exposure and HLA in healthy donors. The PCR used 60 Vbeta and 13 Jbeta primers. The table came from immunoSEQ multiplex PCR; TCRdb's copy has only in-frame clones and leaves some out. The sample records about 130,000 clones, 79% being singletons. The sample was PBMCs. These receptors originate from a man aged 35 to 55 in good health and CMV-seropositive.

V and J are TRBV11-2 and TRBJ1-4; 10 nucleotides align to TRBD1. V gave up 1 base and J gave up 4 bases; unmatched junction bases: 3. The CDR3 consists of 16 residues. Germline lookup yields CDR1 SGHAT and CDR2 FQNNGV. In DNA form, the CDR3 reads TGTGCCAGCAGCTTAGCCGGGACAGGGGATAATGAAAAACTGTTTTTT. It is translated as CASSLAGTGDNEKLFF.

The gene calls are TRBV19 and TRBJ2-1; 13 positions match TRBD2. J gave up 9 bases and V 7 bases, and 9 bases lay outside the gene matches. The CDR3 totals 15 residues. Germline V gene sequence: CDR1 LNHDA, CDR2 SQIVND (reference sequence). The CDR3 sequence is CASTLLAGGVGEQFF. In DNA, the CDR3 is TGTGCCAGTACCCTACTAGCGGGAGGGGTAGGTGAGCAGTTCTTC.

V usage is TRBV15 and J usage is TRBJ2-5; 8 bases fit TRBD2. There are 18 residues in the CDR3. Trimming removed 1 base from V and 5 bases from J; junction bases left unmatched: 15. CDR1 and CDR2 (germline): LNHNV, YYDKDF (reference sequence). Here the CDR3 DNA reads TGTGCCACCAGCAGAGGGCGGGGGGCTGCTGCTCTGCTGGAGACCCAGTACTTC. This sequence encodes CATSRGRGAAALLETQYF.

The chain combines TRBV2 with TRBJ1-1; D is unclear. CDR1 SNHLY and CDR2 FYNNEI come from the germline V gene. The V and J ends lost 5 bases and 7 bases respectively, with 17 bases between them. This CDR3 contains 14 residues. The CDR3 region has the DNA TGTGCCAGCAGTCCGACGCGCCTGAGGGTTGAAGCTTTCTTT. Translated: CASSPTRLRVEAFF.

The gene calls are TRBV19 and TRBJ2-1; 7 nucleotides align to TRBD1. The CDR3 contains 17 residues. V shed 2 bases, J shed 2 bases, and the junction held 9 bases outside the gene matches. Germline CDR1 LNHDA, CDR2 SQIVND (reference sequence). CDR3 amino acids: CASSILVRTGPYNEQFF. CDR3 coding DNA: TGTGCCAGTAGTATACTTGTAAGGACAGGCCCCTACAATGAGCAGTTCTTC. Filled out from reference TRBV19 and TRBJ2-1, the complete variable domain reads DGGITQSPKYLFRKEGQNVTLSCEQNLNHDAMYWYRQDPGQGLRLIYYSQIVNDFQKGDIAEGYSVSREKKESFPLTVTSAQKNPTAFYLCASSILVRTGPYNEQFFGPGTRLTVL.

The chain recombines TRBV2 with TRBJ2-7; the D is unclear. CDR3 size: 11 residues. With 8 bases removed from V and 0 bases from J, the gap between germline ends came to 5 bases. Germline V gives CDR1 SNHLY, CDR2 FYNNEI. CDR3 in DNA: TGTGCCAGCTCCTACTCCTACGAGCAGTACTTC. This sequence encodes CASSYSYEQYF.

The chain joins TRBV6-1 to TRBJ1-1, with TRBD1 as a possible D gene (5 bases). The germline CDR1 and CDR2 sequences are MNHNS and SASEGT. V was pared by 1 base and J by 10 bases, with 16 bases between. CDR3 size: 14 residues. This CDR3 is CASSEVSEGGGAFF. The DNA for the CDR3 is TGTGCCAGCAGTGAAGTTTCCGAGGGCGGGGGAGCTTTCTTT.

This clone appeared a single time. The chain uses TRBV7-2 and TRBJ1-3; D not certain. The CDR3 spans 15 residues. Germline V gene sequence: CDR1 SGHTA, CDR2 FQGNSA. V shed 3 bases and J shed 4 bases, with 13 bases lying between them. CDR3 nucleotides: TGTGCCAGCAGCTTGGAAGACTTCGGGGGAAACACCATATATTTT. Its translation: CASSLEDFGGNTIYF.

This clone was found once. The chain combines TRBV30 with TRBJ1-2; TRBD1 aligns across 7 bases. The CDR3 contains 14 residues. Germline-derived CDR1 and CDR2 are GTSNPN and SVGIG (reference sequence). With 3 bases clipped from V and 4 bases from J, the junction kept 8 bases outside the gene matches. CDR3 in DNA: TGTGCCTGGAGCCGTAACAGGGGACCCTATGGCTACACCTTC. As protein: CAWSRNRGPYGYTF.

The V and J genes are TRBV23-1 and TRBJ2-1; 13 nucleotides agree with TRBD2. TRBV23-1 is annotated as an ORF whose role is uncertain. Losses at the gene ends were 6 bases for V and 2 bases for J; bases not matched to a gene: 7. CDR3 length: 17 amino acids. The chain's CDR3 is CASSPSGLAGAYNEQFF. CDR3 nucleotide sequence: TGCGCCAGCAGCCCATCAGGACTAGCGGGGGCCTACAATGAGCAGTTCTTC.

V usage is TRBV2 and J usage is TRBJ1-1, with TRBD1 identical over 8 bases. The V segment lost 6 bases and the J segment 1 base; nucleotides outside the gene matches: 7. Germline lookup yields CDR1 SNHLY and CDR2 FYNNEI. The CDR3 consists of 15 residues. The CDR3 DNA sequence: TGTGCCAGCAGCCAGGGGGCTCCTGCGAACACTGAAGCTTTCTTT. Residues: CASSQGAPANTEAFF.

The rearrangement links TRBV18 to TRBJ2-5; D is unclear. CDR1 is KGHSH and CDR2 is LQKENI in the germline V gene. The CDR3 loop spans 15 amino acids. V lost 4 bases to trimming and J lost 5 bases, with 17 bases between them. CDR3 loop: CASSHSVRLKETQYF. DNA of the CDR3: TGTGCCAGCTCACACTCGGTCCGCCTAAAGGAGACCCAGTACTTC.

The gene calls are TRBV6-1 and TRBJ1-1; a weak D match, TRBD1 (5 bases). Trimming stripped 2 bases from V and 0 bases from J, with 7 bases between. Germline V CDR1 and CDR2: MNHNS, SASEGT. There are 14 residues in the CDR3. CDR3 region: CASSERGMNTEAFF. The DNA for the CDR3 is TGTGCCAGCAGTGAAAGGGGAATGAACACTGAAGCTTTCTTT.

The chain combines TRBV5-6 with TRBJ2-3; TRBD2 agrees at 10 bases. The CDR3 is made up of 16 amino acids. CDR1 is SGHDT and CDR2 is YYEEEE in the germline V gene. The trim removed 3 bases at V and 0 bases at J, leaving 4 bases unmatched. CDR3 residues: CASSSGTSVSTDTQYF. In nucleotides, the CDR3 is TGTGCCAGCAGCTCCGGGACTAGCGTAAGCACAGATACGCAGTATTTT.